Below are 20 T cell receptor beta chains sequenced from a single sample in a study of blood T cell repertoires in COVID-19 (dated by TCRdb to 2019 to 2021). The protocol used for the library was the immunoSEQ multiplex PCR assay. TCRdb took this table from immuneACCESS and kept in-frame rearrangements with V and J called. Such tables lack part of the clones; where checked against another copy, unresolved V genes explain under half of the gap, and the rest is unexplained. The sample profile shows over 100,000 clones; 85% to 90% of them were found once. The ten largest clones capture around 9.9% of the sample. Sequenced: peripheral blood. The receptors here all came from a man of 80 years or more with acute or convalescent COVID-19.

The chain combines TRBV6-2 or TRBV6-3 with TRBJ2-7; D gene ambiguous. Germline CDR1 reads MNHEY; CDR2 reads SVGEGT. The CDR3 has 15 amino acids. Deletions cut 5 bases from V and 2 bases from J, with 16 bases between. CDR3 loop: CASSLVAEAAYEQYF. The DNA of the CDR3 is TGTGCCAGCAGTCTCGTTGCCGAGGCGGCCTACGAGCAGTACTTC.

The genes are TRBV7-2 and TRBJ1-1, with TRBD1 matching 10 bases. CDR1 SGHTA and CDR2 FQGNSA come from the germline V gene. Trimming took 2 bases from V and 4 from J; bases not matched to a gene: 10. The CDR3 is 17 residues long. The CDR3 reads CASSLFSWDRGSTEAFF. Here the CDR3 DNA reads TGTGCCAGCAGCTTATTTTCCTGGGACAGGGGTAGCACTGAAGCTTTCTTT.

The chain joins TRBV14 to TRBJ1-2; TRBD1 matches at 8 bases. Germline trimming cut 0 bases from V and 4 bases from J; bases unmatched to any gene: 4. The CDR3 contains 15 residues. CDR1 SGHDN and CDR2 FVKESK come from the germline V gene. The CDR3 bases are TGTGCCAGCAGCCAAGAGGTGACAGGGGTCTATGGCTACACCTTC. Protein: CASSQEVTGVYGYTF.

The CDR3 loop is CASSLRLAGEQYF. CDR3 bases: TGTGCCAGCAGCTTACGTCTAGCCGGCGAGCAGTACTTC. The chain carries TRBV11-2 and TRBJ2-7; maybe TRBD2 (5 bases). Trimming removed 2 bases at V and 6 bases at J, with 11 bases between. CDR3 size: 13 residues. The germline gives CDR1 SGHAT, CDR2 FQNNGV.

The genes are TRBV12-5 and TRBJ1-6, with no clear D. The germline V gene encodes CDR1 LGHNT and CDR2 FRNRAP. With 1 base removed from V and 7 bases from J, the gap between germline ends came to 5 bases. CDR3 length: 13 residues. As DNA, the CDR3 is TGTGCTAGTGGTTTGGAGCGGAATTCACCCCTCCACTTT. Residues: CASGLERNSPLHF.

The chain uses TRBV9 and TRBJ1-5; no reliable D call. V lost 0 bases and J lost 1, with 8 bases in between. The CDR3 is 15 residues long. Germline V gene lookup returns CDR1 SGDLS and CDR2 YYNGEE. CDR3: CASSVGLSSNQPQHF. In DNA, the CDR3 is TGTGCCAGCAGCGTAGGGTTGAGCAGCAATCAGCCCCAGCATTTT.

The CDR3 here is CASSQDGTGREKGGYTF. The CDR3 DNA follows: TGCGCCAGCAGCCAAGATGGGACAGGCAGAGAAAAGGGTGGCTACACCTTC. The gene calls are TRBV4-1 and TRBJ1-2; TRBD1 matches 8 bases. The CDR3 has 17 residues. V was pared by 0 bases and J by 7 bases, with 13 bases of the junction left unmatched. Germline V gene sequence: CDR1 MGHRA, CDR2 YSYEKL.

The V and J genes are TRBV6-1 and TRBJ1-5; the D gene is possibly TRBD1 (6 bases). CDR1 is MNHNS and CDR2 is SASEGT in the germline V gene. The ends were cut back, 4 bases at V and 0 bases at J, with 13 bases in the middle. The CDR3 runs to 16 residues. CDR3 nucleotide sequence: TGTGCCAGCAGTGCCGGACAGAAATATAGCAATCAGCCCCAGCATTTT. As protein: CASSAGQKYSNQPQHF.

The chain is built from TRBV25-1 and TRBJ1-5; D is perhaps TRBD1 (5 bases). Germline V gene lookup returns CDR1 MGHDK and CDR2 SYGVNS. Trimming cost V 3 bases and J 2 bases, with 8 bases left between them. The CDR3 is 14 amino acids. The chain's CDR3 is CASSEGQRNQPQHF. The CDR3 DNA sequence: TGTGCCAGCAGTGAGGGGCAGCGCAATCAGCCCCAGCATTTT.

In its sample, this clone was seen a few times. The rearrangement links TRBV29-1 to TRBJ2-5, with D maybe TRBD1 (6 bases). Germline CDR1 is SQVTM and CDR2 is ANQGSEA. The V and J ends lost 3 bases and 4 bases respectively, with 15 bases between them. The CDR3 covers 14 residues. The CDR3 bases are TGCAGCGTTGACGGGGTTCAGGGGTCAGAGACCCAGTACTTC. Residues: CSVDGVQGSETQYF.

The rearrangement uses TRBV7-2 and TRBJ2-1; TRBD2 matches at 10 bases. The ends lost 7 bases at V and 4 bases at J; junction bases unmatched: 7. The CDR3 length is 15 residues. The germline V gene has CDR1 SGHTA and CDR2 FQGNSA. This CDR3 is CASTSRTSGYNEQFF. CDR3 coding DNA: TGTGCCAGCACCTCCCGGACTAGCGGATACAATGAGCAGTTCTTC.

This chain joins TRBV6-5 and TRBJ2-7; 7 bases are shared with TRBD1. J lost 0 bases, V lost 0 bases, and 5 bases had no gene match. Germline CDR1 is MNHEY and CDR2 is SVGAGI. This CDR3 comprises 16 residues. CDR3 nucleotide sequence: TGTGCCAGCAGTTACTCGTCGGGACAGCGCTCCTACGAGCAGTACTTC. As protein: CASSYSSGQRSYEQYF.

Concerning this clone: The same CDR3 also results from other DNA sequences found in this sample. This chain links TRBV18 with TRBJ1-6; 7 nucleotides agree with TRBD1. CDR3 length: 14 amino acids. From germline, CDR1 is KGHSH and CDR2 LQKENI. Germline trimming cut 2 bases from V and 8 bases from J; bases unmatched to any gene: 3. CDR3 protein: CASSPRQGDSPLHF. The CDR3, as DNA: TGTGCCAGCTCACCAAGGCAGGGGGATTCACCCCTCCACTTT.

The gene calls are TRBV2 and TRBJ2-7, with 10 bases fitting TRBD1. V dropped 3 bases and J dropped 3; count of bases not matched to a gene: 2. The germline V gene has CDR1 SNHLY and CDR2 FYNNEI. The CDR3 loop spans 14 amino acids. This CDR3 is CASSEDRGIYEQYF. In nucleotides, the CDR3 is TGTGCCAGCAGTGAGGACAGGGGGATCTACGAGCAGTACTTC.

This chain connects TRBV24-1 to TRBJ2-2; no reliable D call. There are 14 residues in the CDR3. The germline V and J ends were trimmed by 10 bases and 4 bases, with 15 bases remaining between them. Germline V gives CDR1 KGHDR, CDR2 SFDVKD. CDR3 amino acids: CATSKSYGTGELFF. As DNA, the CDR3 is TGTGCCACGTCGAAGTCCTACGGCACCGGGGAGCTGTTTTTT.

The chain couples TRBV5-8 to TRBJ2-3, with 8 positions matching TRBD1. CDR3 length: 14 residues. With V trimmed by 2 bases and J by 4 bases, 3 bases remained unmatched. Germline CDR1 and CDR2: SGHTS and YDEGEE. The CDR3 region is CASSFQGAADTQYF. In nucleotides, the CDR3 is TGTGCCAGCAGCTTTCAGGGGGCGGCAGATACGCAGTATTTT. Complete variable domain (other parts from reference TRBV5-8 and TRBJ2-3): EAGVTQSPTHLIKTRGQQATLRCSPISGHTSVYWYQQALGLGLQFLLWYDEGEERNRGNFPPRFSGRQFPNYSSELNVNALELEDSALYLCASSFQGAADTQYFGPGTRLTVL.

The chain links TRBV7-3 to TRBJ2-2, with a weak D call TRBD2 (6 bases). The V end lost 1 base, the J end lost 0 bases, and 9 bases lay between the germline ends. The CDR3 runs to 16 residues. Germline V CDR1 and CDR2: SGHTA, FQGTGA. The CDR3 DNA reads TGTGCCAGCAGCTTAAATGCGGGGCCGAACACCGGGGAGCTGTTTTTT. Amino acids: CASSLNAGPNTGELFF.

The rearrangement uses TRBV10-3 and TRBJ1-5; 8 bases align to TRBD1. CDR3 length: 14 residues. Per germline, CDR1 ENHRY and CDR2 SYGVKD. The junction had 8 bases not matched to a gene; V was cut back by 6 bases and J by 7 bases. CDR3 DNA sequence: TGTGCCATCAGCCTGGACAGGGAACGACAGCCCCAGCATTTT. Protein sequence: CAISLDRERQPQHF.

The CDR3 loop is CASTSWGGSTDTQYF. The CDR3 DNA reads TGTGCCAGCACCTCTTGGGGAGGTAGCACAGATACGCAGTATTTT. The J gene is TRBJ2-3, the V gene TRBV27; a weak D match, TRBD2 (6 bases). The CDR3 extends over 15 amino acids. Germline CDR1 MNHEY, CDR2 SMNVEV (reference sequence). V was cut by 7 bases and J by 0 bases, with 14 bases left in between.

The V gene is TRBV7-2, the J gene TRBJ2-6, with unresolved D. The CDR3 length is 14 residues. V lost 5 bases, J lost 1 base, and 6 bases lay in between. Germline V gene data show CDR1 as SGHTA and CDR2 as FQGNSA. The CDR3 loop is CASSLGSGANVLTF. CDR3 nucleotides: TGTGCCAGCAGCCTCGGGTCTGGGGCCAACGTCCTGACTTTC. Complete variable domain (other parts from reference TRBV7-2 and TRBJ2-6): GAGVSQSPSNKVTEKGKDVELRCDPISGHTALYWYRQSLGQGLEFLIYFQGNSAPDKSGLPSDRFSAERTGGSVSTLTIQRTQQEDSAVYLCASSLGSGANVLTFGAGSRLTVL.